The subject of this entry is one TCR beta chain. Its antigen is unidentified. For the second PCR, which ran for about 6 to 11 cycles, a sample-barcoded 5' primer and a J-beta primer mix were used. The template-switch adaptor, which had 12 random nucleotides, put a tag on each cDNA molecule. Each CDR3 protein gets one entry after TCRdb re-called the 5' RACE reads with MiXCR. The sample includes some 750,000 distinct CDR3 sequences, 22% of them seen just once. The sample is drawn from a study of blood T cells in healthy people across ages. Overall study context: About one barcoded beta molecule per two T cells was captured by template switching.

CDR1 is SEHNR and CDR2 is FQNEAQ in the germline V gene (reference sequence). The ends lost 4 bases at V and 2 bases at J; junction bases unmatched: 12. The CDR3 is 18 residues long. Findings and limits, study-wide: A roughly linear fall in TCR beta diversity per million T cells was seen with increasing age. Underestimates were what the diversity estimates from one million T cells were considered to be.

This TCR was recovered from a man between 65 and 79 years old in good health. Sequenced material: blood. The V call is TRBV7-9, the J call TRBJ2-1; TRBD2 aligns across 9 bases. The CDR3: CASSSKLGLAKTYNEQFF. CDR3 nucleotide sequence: TGTGCCAGCAGCTCAAAACTCGGACTAGCGAAGACCTACAATGAGCAGTTCTTC.